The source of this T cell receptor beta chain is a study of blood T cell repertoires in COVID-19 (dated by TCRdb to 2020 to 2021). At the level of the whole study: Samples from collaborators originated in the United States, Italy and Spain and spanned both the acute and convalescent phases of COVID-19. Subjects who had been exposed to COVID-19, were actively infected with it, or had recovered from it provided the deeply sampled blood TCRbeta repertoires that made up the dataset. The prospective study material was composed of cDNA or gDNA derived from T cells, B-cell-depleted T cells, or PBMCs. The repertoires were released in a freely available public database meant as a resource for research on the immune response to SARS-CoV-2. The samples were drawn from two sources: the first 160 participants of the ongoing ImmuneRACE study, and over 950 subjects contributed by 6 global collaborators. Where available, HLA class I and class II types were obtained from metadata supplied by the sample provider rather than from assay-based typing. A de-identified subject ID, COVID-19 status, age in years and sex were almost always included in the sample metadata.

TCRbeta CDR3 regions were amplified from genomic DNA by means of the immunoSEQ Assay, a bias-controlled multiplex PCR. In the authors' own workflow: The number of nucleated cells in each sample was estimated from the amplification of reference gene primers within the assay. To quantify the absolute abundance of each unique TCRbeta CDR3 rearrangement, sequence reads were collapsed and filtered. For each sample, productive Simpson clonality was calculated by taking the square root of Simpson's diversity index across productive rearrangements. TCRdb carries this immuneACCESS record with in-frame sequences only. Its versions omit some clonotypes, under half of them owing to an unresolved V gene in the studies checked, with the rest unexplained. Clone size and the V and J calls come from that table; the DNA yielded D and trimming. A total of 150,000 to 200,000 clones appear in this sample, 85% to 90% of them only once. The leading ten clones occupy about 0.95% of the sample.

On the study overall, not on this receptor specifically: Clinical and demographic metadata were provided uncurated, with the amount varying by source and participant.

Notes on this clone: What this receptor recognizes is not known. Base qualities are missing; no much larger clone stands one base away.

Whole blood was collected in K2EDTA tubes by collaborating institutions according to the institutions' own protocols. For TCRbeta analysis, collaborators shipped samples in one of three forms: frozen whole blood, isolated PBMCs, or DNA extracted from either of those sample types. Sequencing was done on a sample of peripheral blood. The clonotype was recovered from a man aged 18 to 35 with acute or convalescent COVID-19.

For the CDR3, the sequence is CSVVTLAGGTDTQYF. In nucleotide form, the sequence is TGCAGCGTTGTTACACTAGCGGGCGGGACAGATACGCAGTATTTT. The V gene is TRBV29-1 and the J gene is TRBJ2-3; 9 bases in between match TRBD2. Reading from cysteine to phenylalanine, the CDR3 counts 15 amino acids. Just the 45-base CDR3 DNA is kept, in frame starting at base 1. The germline V gene provides CDR1 SQVTM and CDR2 ANQGSEA. Unmatched junction bases come to 8, with V trimmed by 4 bases and J by 3 bases.